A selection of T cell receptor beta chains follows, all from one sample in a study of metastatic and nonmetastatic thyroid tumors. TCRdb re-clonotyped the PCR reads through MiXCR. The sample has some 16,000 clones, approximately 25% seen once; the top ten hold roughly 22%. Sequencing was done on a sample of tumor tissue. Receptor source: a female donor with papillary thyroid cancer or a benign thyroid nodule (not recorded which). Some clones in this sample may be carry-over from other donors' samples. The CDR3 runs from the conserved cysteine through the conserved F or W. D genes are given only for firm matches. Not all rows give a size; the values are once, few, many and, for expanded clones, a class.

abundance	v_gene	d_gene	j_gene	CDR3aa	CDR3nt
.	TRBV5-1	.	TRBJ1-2	CASSLLDSSYFYTF	TGCGCCAGCAGCCTCTTGGACAGCTCCTATTTCTACACCTTC
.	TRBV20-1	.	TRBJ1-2	CSARVIRVCYGYTF	TGCAGTGCTAGGGTTATCAGGGTTTGCTATGGCTACACCTTC
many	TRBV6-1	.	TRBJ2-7	CASRPDGGEQYF	TGTGCCAGCAGACCCGACGGCGGCGAGCAGTACTTC
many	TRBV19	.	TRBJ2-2	CASSIKVLGGANTGELFF	TGTGCCAGTAGTATTAAGGTCTTAGGAGGGGCGAACACCGGGGAGCTGTTTTTT
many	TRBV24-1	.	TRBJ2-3	CATSDSGSTDTQYF	TGTGCCACCAGTGATTCCGGTAGCACAGATACGCAGTATTTT
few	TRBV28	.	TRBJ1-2	CASSPMEGAHGYTF	TGTGCCAGCAGTCCTATGGAGGGTGCCCATGGCTACACCTTC
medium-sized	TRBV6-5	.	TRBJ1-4	CASSYSGGGNEKLFF	TGTGCCAGCAGTTACTCAGGAGGGGGTAATGAAAAACTGTTTTTT
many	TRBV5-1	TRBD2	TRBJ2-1	CASSLDPGGDEQFF	TGCGCCAGCAGCTTGGACCCCGGGGGGGATGAGCAGTTCTTC
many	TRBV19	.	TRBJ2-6	CASKTGPGANVLTF	TGTGCCAGCAAAACAGGGCCAGGGGCCAACGTCCTGACTTTC
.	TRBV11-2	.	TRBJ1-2	CASTLLGVGYTF	TGTGCCAGCACCCTATTGGGGGTTGGCTACACCTTC
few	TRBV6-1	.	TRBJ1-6	CASRDGEQALHF	TGTGCCAGCAGGGACGGGGAACAGGCCCTCCACTTT
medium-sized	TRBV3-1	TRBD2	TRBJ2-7	CASSHGLASVEQYF	TGTGCCAGCAGCCATGGACTAGCATCCGTGGAGCAGTACTTC
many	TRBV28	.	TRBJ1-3	CASSVGVGNTIYF	TGTGCCAGCAGTGTCGGGGTTGGAAACACCATATATTTT
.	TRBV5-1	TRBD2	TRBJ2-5	CASSPTLAVVLAGETQYF	TGCGCCAGCAGTCCAACCCTAGCGGTGGTGCTTGCGGGAGAGACCCAGTACTTC
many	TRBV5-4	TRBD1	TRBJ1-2	CASSLAPGGAGDGYTF	TGTGCCAGCAGCTTGGCCCCAGGGGGCGCGGGTGATGGCTACACCTTC
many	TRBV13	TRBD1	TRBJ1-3	CASSPSSRGRGTIYF	TGTGCCAGCAGCCCTTCGTCCAGGGGGCGCGGAACCATATATTTT
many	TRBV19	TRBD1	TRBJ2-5	CASRQTGGPFGTQYF	TGTGCCAGTAGGCAGACAGGGGGCCCTTTCGGGACCCAGTACTTC
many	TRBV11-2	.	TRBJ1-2	CASSLDLVTVYGYTF	TGTGCCAGCAGCTTAGATCTGGTAACTGTCTATGGCTACACCTTC
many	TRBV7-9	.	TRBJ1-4	CASSLLTVNEKLFF	TGTGCCAGCAGCTTACTGACAGTGAATGAAAAACTGTTTTTT
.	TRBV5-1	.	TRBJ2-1	CASSPGAGGGPEQFF	TGCGCCAGCAGCCCTGGGGCTGGCGGGGGCCCAGAGCAGTTCTTC
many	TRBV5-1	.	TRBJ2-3	CASSLGLGTDTQYF	TGCGCCAGCAGCTTGGGGCTAGGCACAGATACGCAGTATTTT
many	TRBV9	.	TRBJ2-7	CASSAHTEDEQYF	TGTGCCAGCAGCGCCCATACAGAGGACGAGCAGTACTTC
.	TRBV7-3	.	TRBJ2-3	CASSLRRGQSSTDTQYF	TGTGCCAGCAGCTTGCGAAGGGGCCAGAGTTCGACAGATACGCAGTATTTT
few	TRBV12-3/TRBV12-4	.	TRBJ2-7	CASSLERAYEQYF	TGTGCCAGCAGTTTAGAGCGGGCCTACGAGCAGTACTTC
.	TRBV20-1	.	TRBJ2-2	CSARGQLNTGELFF	TGCAGTGCTAGAGGACAGTTGAACACCGGGGAGCTGTTTTTT
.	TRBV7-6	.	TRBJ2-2	CASSALGPWNLDTGELFF	TGTGCCAGCAGCGCATTGGGACCGTGGAACTTGGACACCGGGGAGCTGTTTTTT
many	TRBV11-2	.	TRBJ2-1	CASSLVSGPGNEQFF	TGTGCCAGCAGCTTAGTTAGCGGCCCTGGGAATGAGCAGTTCTTC
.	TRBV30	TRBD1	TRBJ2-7	CAWSTIQGDEQYF	TGTGCCTGGAGTACCATTCAGGGGGACGAGCAGTACTTC
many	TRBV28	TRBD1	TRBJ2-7	CASSPPDRGYEQYF	TGTGCCAGCAGTCCCCCGGACAGGGGTTACGAGCAGTACTTC
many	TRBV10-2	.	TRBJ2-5	CASSDWLETQYF	TGCGCCAGCAGTGATTGGTTGGAGACCCAGTACTTC
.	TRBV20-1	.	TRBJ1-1	CSARIVTNTEAFF	TGCAGTGCTAGGATTGTGACGAACACTGAAGCCTTCTTT
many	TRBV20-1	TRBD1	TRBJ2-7	CSAGGPYEQYF	TGCAGTGCAGGGGGCCCCTACGAGCAGTACTTC
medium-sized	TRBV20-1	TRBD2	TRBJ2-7	CSAREPGGAYEQYF	TGCAGTGCTAGAGAGCCGGGGGGGGCCTACGAGCAGTACTTC
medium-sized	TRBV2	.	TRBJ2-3	CASSVASTDTQYF	TGTGCCAGCAGTGTTGCTAGCACAGATACGCAGTATTTT
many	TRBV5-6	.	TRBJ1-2	CASSVSGSAGYTF	TGTGCCAGCAGCGTCTCAGGGTCTGCTGGCTACACCTTC
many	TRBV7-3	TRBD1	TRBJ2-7	CASSLGQGAYEQYF	TGTGCCAGCAGCTTAGGACAGGGGGCCTACGAGCAGTACTTC
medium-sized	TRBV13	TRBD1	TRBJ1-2	CASSSRQGEDGYTF	TGTGCCAGCAGCTCTCGACAGGGGGAGGATGGCTACACCTTC
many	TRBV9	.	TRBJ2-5	CASSVGVVVLQETQYF	TGTGCCAGCAGCGTAGGGGTGGTGGTGCTCCAAGAGACCCAGTACTTC
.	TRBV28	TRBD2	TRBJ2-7	CASSLFLLAGGPLLYEQYF	TGTGCCAGCAGTTTATTTTTGCTAGCGGGAGGCCCTCTCCTCTACGAGCAGTACTTC
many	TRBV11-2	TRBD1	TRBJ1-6	CASSLKSGTGFSPLHF	TGTGCCAGCAGCTTAAAGTCCGGGACAGGGTTTTCACCCCTCCACTTT
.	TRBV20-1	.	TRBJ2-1	CSARPGAASSYNEQFF	TGCAGTGCTAGGCCAGGGGCCGCCTCCTCTTACAATGAGCAGTTCTTC
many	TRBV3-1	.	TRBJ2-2	CASSQDHTGELFF	TGTGCCAGCAGCCAAGACCACACCGGGGAGCTGTTTTTT
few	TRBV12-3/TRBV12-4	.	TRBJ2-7	CASSFSLSGLHEQYF	TGTGCCAGCAGTTTTTCTCTATCGGGATTACACGAGCAGTACTTC
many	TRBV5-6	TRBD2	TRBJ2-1	CASSLVTSGGNEQFF	TGTGCCAGCAGCTTGGTTACTAGCGGGGGGAATGAGCAGTTCTTC
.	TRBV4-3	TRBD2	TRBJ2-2	CASSLSGTSGVGELFF	TGCGCCAGCAGCCTCTCCGGGACTAGCGGGGTCGGGGAGCTGTTTTTT
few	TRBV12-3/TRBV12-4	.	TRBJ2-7	CASSLGEGSHEQYF	TGTGCCAGCAGTTTAGGCGAGGGTTCGCACGAGCAGTACTTC
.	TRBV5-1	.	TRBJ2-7	CASSLYGASLSEQYF	TGCGCCAGCAGCTTGTACGGGGCCTCGCTCTCCGAGCAGTACTTC
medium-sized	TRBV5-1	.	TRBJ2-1	CASSRVAVYNEQFF	TGCGCCAGCTCAAGAGTAGCGGTATACAATGAGCAGTTCTTC
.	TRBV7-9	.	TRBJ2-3	CASSPCEVQDTQYF	TGTGCCAGCAGCCCATGCGAGGTCCAAGATACGCAGTATTTT
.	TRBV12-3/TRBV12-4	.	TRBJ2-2	CASSPGQGSSGDLFF	TGTGCCAGCAGTCCCGGACAGGGGTCTAGCGGGGATCTGTTTTTT
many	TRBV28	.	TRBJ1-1	CASSYSRRSNTEAFF	TGTGCCAGCAGCTACTCTCGAAGGTCGAACACTGAAGCTTTCTTT